Each of the 10 T cell receptor beta chains below was sequenced from the same sample in a study of shared clonotypes between healthy human individuals. The method was immunoSEQ multiplex PCR; TCRdb's version includes in-frame clones alone and lacks a portion of them. The sample consists of about 470,000 clones, 79% of them appearing once. The sequencing sample was made of PBMCs. Source of these receptors: a woman in her forties in good health. Some clones in this sample may be carry-over from other donors' samples.

The chain uses TRBV5-1 and TRBJ2-5; 8 bases align to TRBD1. Trimming removed 6 bases from V and 2 bases from J; junction bases left unmatched: 6. This CDR3 spans 14 amino acids. The germline gives CDR1 SGHRS, CDR2 YFSETQ. CDR3 DNA sequence: TGCGCCAGCACACACCAGGGGGCGCAAGAGACCCAGTACTTC. It is translated as CASTHQGAQETQYF.

The chain carries TRBV10-3 and TRBJ2-5; TRBD2 aligns across 15 bases. The CDR3 is made up of 19 amino acids. J gave up 0 bases and V 2 bases, and 7 bases lay outside the gene matches. The germline V gene has CDR1 ENHRY and CDR2 SYGVKD. CDR3 residues: CAISEARGLAGGHQETQYF. DNA of the CDR3: TGTGCCATCAGTGAGGCCAGGGGACTAGCGGGAGGCCACCAAGAGACCCAGTACTTC.

This rearrangement joins TRBV6-4 to TRBJ1-6; D remains ambiguous. Per germline, CDR1 MRHNA and CDR2 SNTAGT. V gave up 0 bases and J gave up 6 bases, with 9 bases separating them. This CDR3 comprises 15 residues. The CDR3 protein is CASSDSSAPNSPLHF. CDR3 nucleotide sequence: TGTGCCAGCAGTGACTCGTCAGCCCCTAATTCACCCCTCCACTTT.

The V and J genes are TRBV5-4 and TRBJ1-4; possibly TRBD1 for D (6 bases). Trimming left V 2 bases short and J 8 bases short, with 13 bases between. The CDR3 runs 14 residues. The V gene's germline CDR1 is SGHNT and CDR2 YYREEE (reference sequence). CDR3 in DNA: TGTGCCAGCAGCTTAACCAGGGGTACCGAAAAACTGTTTTTT. This codes for CASSLTRGTEKLFF. Filled out from reference TRBV5-4 and TRBJ1-4, the complete variable domain reads ETGVTQSPTHLIKTRGQQVTLRCSSQSGHNTVSWYQQALGQGPQFIFQYYREEENGRGNFPPRFSGLQFPNYSSELNVNALELDDSALYLCASSLTRGTEKLFFGSGTQLSVL.

This clone was counted between two and nine times. The chain employs TRBV7-9 and TRBJ2-1; TRBD2 might be the D (6 bases). V lost 5 bases and J 0 bases, leaving 11 bases between the germline ends. In germline, CDR1 is SEHNR, CDR2 FQNEAQ (reference sequence). CDR3 length: 15 amino acids. DNA of the CDR3: TGTGCCAGCAGCCCAGGGACTTTCTCCTACAATGAGCAGTTCTTC. This encodes CASSPGTFSYNEQFF.

This clone was counted once. The chain couples TRBV7-2 to TRBJ2-3, with a weak D call TRBD2 (6 bases). This CDR3 region has 14 residues. In germline, CDR1 is SGHTA, CDR2 FQGNSA. The ends were cut back, 2 bases at V and 3 bases at J, with 9 bases in the middle. CDR3 in amino acids: CASSLRAGTDTQYF. For the CDR3, the DNA is TGTGCCAGCAGCTTACGTGCGGGGACAGATACGCAGTATTTT.

CDR3 in amino acids: CASSLFYVGGGSSYNEQFF. The CDR3 nucleotides read TGTGCCAGCAGTTTATTTTACGTCGGCGGCGGGAGCTCCTACAATGAGCAGTTCTTC. The chain employs TRBV28 and TRBJ2-1; 7 nucleotides align to TRBD2. The V and J ends lost 1 base and 0 bases, in that order; junction bases with no gene match: 12. The germline CDR1 and CDR2 sequences are MDHEN and SYDVKM. The CDR3 contains 19 residues. Filled out from reference TRBV28 and TRBJ2-1, the complete variable domain reads DVKVTQSSRYLVKRTGEKVFLECVQDMDHENMFWYRQDPGLGLRLIYFSYDVKMKEKGDIPEGYSVSREKKERFSLILESASTNQTSMYLCASSLFYVGGGSSYNEQFFGPGTRLTVL.

This chain links TRBV28 with TRBJ1-1, with TRBD1 matching 10 bases. Per the germline V gene, CDR1 is MDHEN and CDR2 is SYDVKM. V shed 3 bases, J shed 1 base, and the junction held 5 bases outside the gene matches. The CDR3 spans 16 residues. In DNA form, the CDR3 reads TGTGCCAGCAGTTTCGGGACAGGGGCGAGGAACACTGAAGCTTTCTTT. Protein sequence: CASSFGTGARNTEAFF.

The rearrangement links TRBV6-6 to TRBJ1-6, with D perhaps TRBD1 (5 bases). Germline CDR1 reads MNHNY; CDR2 reads SVGAGI (reference sequence). V was shortened by 6 bases and J by 8 bases, with 17 bases between the two germline ends. This CDR3 has 15 amino acids. The DNA of the CDR3 is TGTGCCAGCAGGTCGGGGGTAGGGATCGATTCACCCCTCCACTTT. It encodes CASRSGVGIDSPLHF.

The genes are TRBV5-1 and TRBJ2-5; D is unresolved. Trimming took off 0 bases at V and 5 bases at J, with 8 bases between the two ends. CDR1 and CDR2 from the germline V gene are SGHRS and YFSETQ. CDR3 length equals 13 residues. CDR3 amino acids: CASSLAHGETQYF. The CDR3 region has the DNA TGCGCCAGCAGCTTGGCGCATGGGGAGACCCAGTACTTC.